This is a list of T cell receptor beta chains from one sample in a study of blood T cell repertoires in COVID-19. Sequencing used immunoSEQ multiplex PCR; TCRdb keeps in-frame clones, though not all of them. The data show about 260,000 clones, over 80% seen once. Material: peripheral blood. All receptors derive from a woman in her 70s with COVID-19, enrolled during active disease. The CDR3 runs from the conserved cysteine through the conserved F or W. Each record gives: D gene, CDR3 length, J gene, V gene, clone size, CDR3 protein, CDR3 DNA. A D gene is named only where the DNA matches it firmly. Only part of the rows carry a size: once, few, many, or a class if the clone is expanded.

TRBD1,13,TRBJ1-2,TRBV5-4,-,CASSLEGQMGYTF,TGTGCCAGCAGCTTGGAGGGACAGATGGGCTACACCTTC
TRBD2,15,TRBJ2-5,TRBV15,-,CATSRRLAGDEAQYF,TGTGCCACCAGCAGGAGACTAGCGGGAGACGAGGCCCAGTACTTC
TRBD2,18,TRBJ2-3,TRBV7-2,-,CASSRVGLAGTSTDTQYF,TGTGCCAGCAGCCGGGTAGGACTAGCGGGGACTAGCACAGATACGCAGTATTTT
TRBD1,13,TRBJ1-2,TRBV12-3/TRBV12-4,-,CASSFEGADGYTF,TGTGCCAGCAGTTTTGAGGGGGCGGATGGCTACACCTTC
TRBD2,15,TRBJ2-3,TRBV3-1/TRBV3-2,-,CASSQEGLETDTQYF,TGTGCCAGCAGCCAAGAAGGACTAGAGACAGATACGCAGTATTTT
TRBD1,14,TRBJ1-1,TRBV10-3,-,CAISARDRGSEAFF,TGTGCCATCAGTGCCCGGGACAGGGGTTCTGAAGCTTTCTTT
-,14,TRBJ1-4,TRBV30,-,CACSFGTTNEKLFF,TGTGCCTGTTCCTTCGGGACAACTAATGAAAAACTGTTTTTT
-,11,TRBJ1-4,TRBV30,-,CAWGWREKLFF,TGTGCCTGGGGATGGAGGGAAAAACTGTTTTTT
-,14,TRBJ1-1,TRBV11-2,once,CASSFGTGNTEAFF,TGTGCCAGCAGCTTTGGAACAGGGAACACTGAAGCTTTCTTT
-,14,TRBJ1-4,TRBV5-1,-,CASSLGTTNEKLFF,TGCGCCAGCAGCTTGGGAACTACTAATGAAAAACTGTTTTTT
-,15,TRBJ2-6,TRBV7-9,-,CASTREISGANVLTF,TGTGCCAGCACCCGAGAGATCTCTGGGGCCAACGTCCTGACTTTC
TRBD1,13,TRBJ1-1,TRBV29-1,few,CSVGTGGAFGAFF,TGCAGCGTCGGGACAGGGGGCGCCTTTGGAGCTTTCTTT
-,14,TRBJ2-7,TRBV28,-,CASSLAGPRGEQYF,TGTGCCAGCAGTTTAGCGGGACCCCGGGGAGAGCAGTACTTC
TRBD2,14,TRBJ2-1,TRBV3-1/TRBV3-2,-,CASSPGTSGNEQFF,TGTGCCAGCAGCCCTGGGACTAGCGGCAATGAGCAGTTCTTC
-,13,TRBJ2-1,TRBV30,-,CAWSVGGDNEQFF,TGTGCCTGGAGTGTGGGGGGAGACAATGAGCAGTTCTTC
-,16,TRBJ1-4,TRBV4-2,-,CASSQGSFDAHEKLFF,TGTGCCAGCAGCCAAGGGAGTTTTGATGCCCATGAAAAACTGTTTTTT
TRBD1,15,TRBJ2-7,TRBV27,once,CASSFRRGHSYEQYF,TGTGCCAGCAGTTTTAGAAGGGGGCATTCCTACGAGCAGTACTTC
TRBD2,17,TRBJ2-7,TRBV28,few,CASSAISPGLASDEQYF,TGTGCCAGCAGCGCCATATCCCCGGGACTAGCCTCGGACGAGCAGTACTTC
-,15,TRBJ1-6,TRBV4-2,-,CASSQGTRVNSPLHF,TGTGCCAGCAGCCAAGGCACTCGAGTTAATTCACCCCTCCACTTT
-,14,TRBJ2-4,TRBV28,-,CASSLSPRGSIQYF,TGTGCCAGCAGTTTAAGCCCCCGAGGGAGCATTCAGTACTTC
-,13,TRBJ1-1,TRBV6-2/TRBV6-3,-,CASSYFQGTEAFF,TGTGCCAGCAGTTACTTTCAGGGAACTGAAGCTTTCTTT
-,14,TRBJ2-1,TRBV28,-,CASSLFGGNNEQFF,TGTGCCAGCAGTTTGTTTGGGGGGAACAATGAGCAGTTCTTC
TRBD2,16,TRBJ2-1,TRBV6-2/TRBV6-3,-,CASSSGTAGAYNEQFF,TGTGCCAGCAGCTCCGGAACGGCGGGAGCCTACAATGAGCAGTTCTTC
-,11,TRBJ2-1,TRBV6-5,once,CATSTFGEQFF,TGTGCCACCTCTACTTTCGGTGAGCAGTTCTTC
TRBD1,13,TRBJ1-1,TRBV7-9,-,CASSATGVGEAFF,TGTGCCAGCAGCGCCACAGGGGTTGGTGAAGCTTTCTTT
TRBD2,17,TRBJ2-3,TRBV11-3,once,CASSSGLAGDREDTQYF,TGTGCCAGCAGCTCGGGACTAGCGGGAGACCGGGAGGATACGCAGTATTTT
TRBD1,16,TRBJ2-2,TRBV7-2,once,CASSPTGGPYSGELFF,TGTGCCAGCAGCCCTACAGGGGGGCCCTATTCCGGGGAGCTGTTTTTT
-,15,TRBJ1-6,TRBV28,-,CASSRTSSYNSPLHF,TGTGCCAGCAGCCGGACTAGCTCCTATAATTCACCCCTCCACTTT
-,14,TRBJ1-1,TRBV3-1/TRBV3-2,-,CASSLTLTNTEAFF,TGTGCCAGCAGCCTAACTCTAACGAACACTGAAGCTTTCTTT
TRBD1,15,TRBJ2-5,TRBV9,-,CASSAGTGGQETQYF,TGTGCCAGCAGCGCCGGGACAGGGGGCCAAGAGACCCAGTACTTC
-,17,TRBJ1-3,TRBV30,-,CAWSSTLYRISGNTIYF,TGTGCCTGGAGTTCTACCTTGTACAGAATATCTGGAAACACCATATATTTT
-,15,TRBJ2-1,TRBV19,-,CASSTILSSYNEQFF,TGTGCCAGTAGTACCATATTGAGCTCCTACAATGAGCAGTTCTTC
-,14,TRBJ2-5,TRBV6-5,once,CASSYESGGETQYF,TGTGCCAGCAGTTACGAATCCGGGGGAGAGACCCAGTACTTC
TRBD1,15,TRBJ1-5,TRBV28,-,CASTIQGEFNQPQHF,TGTGCCAGCACCATACAGGGGGAATTTAATCAGCCCCAGCATTTT